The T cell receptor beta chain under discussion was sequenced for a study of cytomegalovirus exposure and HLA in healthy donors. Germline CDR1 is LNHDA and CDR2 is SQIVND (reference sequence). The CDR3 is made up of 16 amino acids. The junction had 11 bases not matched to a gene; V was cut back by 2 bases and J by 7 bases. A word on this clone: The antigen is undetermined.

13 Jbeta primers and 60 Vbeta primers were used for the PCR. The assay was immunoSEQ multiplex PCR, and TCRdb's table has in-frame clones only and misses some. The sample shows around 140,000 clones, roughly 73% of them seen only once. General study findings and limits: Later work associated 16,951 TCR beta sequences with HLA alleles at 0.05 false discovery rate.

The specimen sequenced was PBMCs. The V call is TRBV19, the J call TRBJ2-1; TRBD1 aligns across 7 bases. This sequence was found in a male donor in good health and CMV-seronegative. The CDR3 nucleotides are TGTGCCAGTAGTATAATGGTCAGGGGGATCAAGAATGAGCAGTTCTTC. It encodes CASSIMVRGIKNEQFF. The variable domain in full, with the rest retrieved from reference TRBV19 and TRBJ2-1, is DGGITQSPKYLFRKEGQNVTLSCEQNLNHDAMYWYRQDPGQGLRLIYYSQIVNDFQKGDIAEGYSVSREKKESFPLTVTSAQKNPTAFYLCASSIMVRGIKNEQFFGPGTRLTVL.